This TCR beta chain was retrieved from a study of CD8+CD57+ T cells in acquired aplastic anemia. For the study at large: Average DNA yield from sorted CD4+ and CD8+ cells was around 3.2 ug.

Per the germline V gene, CDR1 is LGHDT and CDR2 is YNNKEL (reference sequence). V was pared by 0 bases and J by 11 bases, with 13 bases between. This CDR3 has 13 amino acids. Using genomic DNA as the template, TCR beta VDJ and CDR3 profiling was carried out. TCRdb re-analysed the reads in MiXCR, keeping a single row per CDR3 protein. The sample comprises some 220,000 distinct CDR3 sequences, roughly 35% of which are singletons, and more than 0.95% rests with the top ten. Concerning this clonotype: The antigen is undetermined.

Study-wide results and limits: Any difference that existed in CD8+ Simpson's diversity between patients and controls was not significant.

J is TRBJ1-1 and V is TRBV3-1; D remains ambiguous. The TCR comes from a human donor in good health, serving as a control. Sequenced sample: sorted CD4+, CD8+, or CD8+CD57+ T cells (not recorded which) from PBMCs. This chain's CDR3 is CASSQDLLGWAFF. The CDR3 coding sequence is TGTGCCAGCAGCCAAGATCTCTTGGGGTGGGCTTTCTTT.